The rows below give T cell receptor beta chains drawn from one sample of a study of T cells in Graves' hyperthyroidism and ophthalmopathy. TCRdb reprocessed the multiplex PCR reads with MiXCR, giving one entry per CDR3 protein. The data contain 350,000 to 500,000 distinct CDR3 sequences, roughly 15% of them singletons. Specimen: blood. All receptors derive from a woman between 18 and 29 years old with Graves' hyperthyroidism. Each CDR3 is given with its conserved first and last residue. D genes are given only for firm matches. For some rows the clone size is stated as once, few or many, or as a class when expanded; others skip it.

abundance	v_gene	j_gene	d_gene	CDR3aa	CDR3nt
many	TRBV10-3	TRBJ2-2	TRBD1	CAISGDRESGELFF	TGTGCCATCAGTGGGGACAGGGAGAGCGGGGAGCTGTTTTTT
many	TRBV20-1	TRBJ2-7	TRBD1	CSARERGQGPYEQYF	TGCAGTGCTAGAGAGAGGGGACAGGGCCCCTACGAGCAGTACTTC
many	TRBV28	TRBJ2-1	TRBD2	CASSPRPGTSGMGQFF	TGTGCCAGCAGTCCTCGCCCCGGGACTAGCGGGATGGGGCAGTTCTTC
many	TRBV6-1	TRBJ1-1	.	CASGEMDTEAFF	TGTGCCAGCGGGGAGATGGACACTGAAGCTTTCTTT
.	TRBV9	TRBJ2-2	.	CASSPRWTAGELFF	TGTGCCAGCAGCCCCCGGTGGACGGCCGGGGAGCTGTTTTTT
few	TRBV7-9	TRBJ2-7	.	CASSPKGTAKVGEQYF	TGTGCCAGCAGCCCCAAGGGGACGGCAAAGGTTGGCGAGCAGTACTTC
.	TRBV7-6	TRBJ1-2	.	CASSLGRGVRGYGYTF	TGTGCCAGCAGCTTAGGGCGCGGGGTTCGTGGCTATGGCTACACCTTC
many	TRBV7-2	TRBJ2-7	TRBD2	CASSLDETSTYEQYF	TGTGCCAGCAGCTTAGATGAGACTAGCACCTACGAGCAGTACTTC
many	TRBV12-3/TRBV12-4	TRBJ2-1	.	CASSLGRAEGLVYNEQFF	TGTGCCAGCAGTTTAGGGCGAGCGGAGGGGTTGGTTTACAATGAGCAGTTCTTC
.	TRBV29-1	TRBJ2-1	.	CSAEPGVNEQFF	TGCAGCGCTGAACCAGGGGTCAATGAGCAGTTCTTC
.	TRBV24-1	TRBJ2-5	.	CATSDLYSQETQYF	TGTGCCACCAGTGATTTGTACAGCCAAGAGACCCAGTACTTC
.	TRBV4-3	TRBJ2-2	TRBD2	CASSHLAGSNTGELFF	TGCGCCAGCAGCCATCTAGCGGGTTCGAACACCGGGGAGCTGTTTTTT
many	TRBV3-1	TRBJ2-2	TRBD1	CASSHTGTANTGELFF	TGTGCCAGCAGCCATACCGGGACAGCGAACACCGGGGAGCTGTTTTTT
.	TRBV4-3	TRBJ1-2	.	CASSQVGSGNYGYTF	TGCGCCAGCAGCCAAGTAGGTTCAGGAAACTATGGCTACACCTTC
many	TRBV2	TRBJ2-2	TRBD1	CASSPRGTGELFF	TGTGCCAGCAGTCCCAGGGGGACCGGGGAGCTGTTTTTT
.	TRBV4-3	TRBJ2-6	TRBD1	CASSQDTGGTGANVLTF	TGCGCCAGCAGCCAAGATACAGGGGGCACTGGGGCCAACGTCCTGACTTTC
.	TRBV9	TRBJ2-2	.	CASSVATGTGELFF	TGTGCCAGCAGCGTAGCTACAGGTACCGGGGAGCTGTTTTTT
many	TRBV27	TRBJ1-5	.	CASGREGITPPQPQHF	TGTGCCAGCGGTCGGGAGGGGATCACGCCGCCTCAGCCCCAGCATTTT
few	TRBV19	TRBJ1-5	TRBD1	CAIQWVDRGVSNQPQHF	TGTGCCATCCAATGGGTGGACAGGGGGGTTAGCAATCAGCCCCAGCATTTT
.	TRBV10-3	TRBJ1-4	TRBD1	CAISGAPGTANEKLFF	TGTGCCATCAGTGGGGCCCCCGGGACAGCTAATGAAAAACTGTTTTTT
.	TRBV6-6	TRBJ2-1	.	CASSYRTTSSYNEQFF	TGTGCCAGCAGTTACCGGACTACGAGCTCCTACAATGAGCAGTTCTTC
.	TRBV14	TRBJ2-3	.	CASSQDWQFSTDTQYF	TGTGCCAGCAGCCAAGATTGGCAGTTTAGCACAGATACGCAGTATTTT
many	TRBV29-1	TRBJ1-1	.	CSVTSRGMNTEAFF	TGCAGCGTTACGTCAAGGGGAATGAACACTGAAGCTTTCTTT
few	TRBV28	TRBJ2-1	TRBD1	CASHIGGAVDEQFF	TGTGCCAGTCATATAGGGGGCGCCGTGGATGAGCAGTTCTTC
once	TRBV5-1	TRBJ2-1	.	CASSLDDAGLEQFF	TGCGCCAGCAGCTTGGACGATGCGGGCCTGGAGCAGTTCTTC
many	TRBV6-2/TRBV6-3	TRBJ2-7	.	CASSYPGGRSYEQYF	TGTGCCAGCAGTTACCCAGGGGGGAGGTCCTACGAGCAGTACTTC
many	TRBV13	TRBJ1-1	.	CASSPRDGLNTEAFF	TGTGCCAGCAGCCCTAGGGACGGCTTGAACACTGAAGCTTTCTTT
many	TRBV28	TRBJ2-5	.	CASSLNGEETQYF	TGTGCCAGCAGTTTAAACGGTGAGGAGACCCAGTACTTC
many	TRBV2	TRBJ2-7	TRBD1	CASSSTGGGDEQYF	TGTGCCAGCAGTTCGACAGGGGGCGGAGACGAGCAGTACTTC
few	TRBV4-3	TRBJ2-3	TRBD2	CASSQDRGLAGGNTDTQYF	TGCGCCAGCAGCCAAGATCGGGGACTAGCGGGAGGAAACACAGATACGCAGTATTTT
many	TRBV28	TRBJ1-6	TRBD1	CASTHRTGWGNSPLHF	TGTGCCAGCACTCATCGGACAGGGTGGGGGAATTCACCCCTCCACTTT
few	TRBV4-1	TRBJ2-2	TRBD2	CASSQAGGWGTGELFF	TGCGCCAGCAGCCAAGCCGGGGGGTGGGGCACCGGGGAGCTGTTTTTT
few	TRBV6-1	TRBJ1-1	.	CASSPLAVLNTEAFF	TGTGCCAGCAGTCCCCTAGCAGTTTTGAACACTGAAGCTTTCTTT
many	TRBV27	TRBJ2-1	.	CASSHWGDHEQFF	TGTGCCAGCTCCCATTGGGGGGACCATGAGCAGTTCTTC
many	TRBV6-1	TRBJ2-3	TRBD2	CASSEVGGLADGTDTQYF	TGTGCCAGCAGTGAAGTCGGAGGACTAGCGGACGGCACAGATACGCAGTATTTT
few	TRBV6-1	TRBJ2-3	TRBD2	CASSSTGLAGFTDTQYF	TGTGCCAGCAGTTCCACGGGACTAGCGGGATTCACAGATACGCAGTATTTT
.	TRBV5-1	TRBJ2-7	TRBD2	CASSTRTSGNRDYEQYF	TGCGCCAGCAGCACCCGGACTAGCGGGAACAGGGACTACGAGCAGTACTTC
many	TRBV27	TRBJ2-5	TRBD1	CASSLRGRLETQYF	TGTGCCAGCAGTCTCAGGGGGCGCCTTGAGACCCAGTACTTC
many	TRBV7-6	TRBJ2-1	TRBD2	CASSLGSSGTDEQFF	TGTGCCAGCAGCTTAGGCTCTAGCGGGACGGATGAGCAGTTCTTC
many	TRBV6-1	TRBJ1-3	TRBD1	CASRLTGSLGNTIYF	TGTGCCAGCAGACTGACAGGGTCACTTGGAAACACCATATATTTT
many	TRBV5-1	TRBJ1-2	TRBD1	CASSLAGTGGGYTF	TGCGCCAGCAGCTTGGCCGGGACAGGGGGTGGCTACACCTTC
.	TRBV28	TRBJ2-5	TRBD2	CASSSRALLAGGETQYF	TGTGCCAGCAGCAGCCGGGCCCTACTAGCGGGAGGAGAGACCCAGTACTTC
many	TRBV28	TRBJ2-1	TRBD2	CASSLVLAGTKEQFF	TGTGCCAGCAGTTTAGTACTAGCGGGGACAAAAGAGCAGTTCTTC
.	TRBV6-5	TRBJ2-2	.	CASSYEEGPWTGELFF	TGTGCCAGCAGTTACGAGGAGGGGCCGTGGACCGGGGAGCTGTTTTTT
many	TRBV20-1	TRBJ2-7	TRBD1	CSASGTGDYEQYF	TGCAGTGCTTCCGGGACAGGGGACTACGAGCAGTACTTC
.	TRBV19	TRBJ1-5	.	CASSIMRRVTNQPQHF	TGTGCCAGTAGTATAATGAGGCGGGTGACTAATCAGCCCCAGCATTTT
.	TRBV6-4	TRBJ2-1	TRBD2	CASSVDSGKNNEQFF	TGTGCCAGCAGTGTGGATAGCGGGAAAAACAATGAGCAGTTCTTC
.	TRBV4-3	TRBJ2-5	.	CASSQDTGKETQYF	TGCGCCAGCAGCCAAGATACCGGGAAAGAGACCCAGTACTTC
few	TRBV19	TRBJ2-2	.	CASSIRTGELFF	TGTGCCAGTAGTATTAGAACCGGGGAGCTGTTTTTT
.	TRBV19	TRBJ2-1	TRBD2	CASSISSGRAWNEQFF	TGTGCCAGTAGTATATCTAGCGGGAGGGCGTGGAATGAGCAGTTCTTC
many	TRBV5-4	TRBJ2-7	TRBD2	CASSFRGSSYEQYF	TGTGCCAGCAGCTTCCGCGGGAGCTCCTACGAGCAGTACTTC
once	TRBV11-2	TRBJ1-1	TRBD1	CAGSTNRGGSGEAFF	TGTGCCGGCAGTACAAACAGGGGCGGGTCCGGTGAAGCTTTCTTT
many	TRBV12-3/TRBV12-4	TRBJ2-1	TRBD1	CASSFAGGDHNEQFF	TGTGCCAGCAGTTTTGCAGGGGGCGACCACAATGAGCAGTTCTTC
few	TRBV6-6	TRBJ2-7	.	CASSYGRISSYEQYF	TGTGCCAGCAGTTACGGGCGGATTAGCTCCTACGAGCAGTACTTC
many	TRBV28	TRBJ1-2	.	CASSFPASYYGYTF	TGTGCCAGCAGTTTTCCAGCCTCGTACTATGGCTACACCTTC
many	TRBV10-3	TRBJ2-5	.	CAIRETGDLGTQYF	TGTGCCATCAGGGAGACAGGAGACTTGGGGACCCAGTACTTC
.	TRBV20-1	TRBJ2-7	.	CSPRGGYEQYF	TGCAGTCCCCGAGGAGGCTACGAGCAGTACTTC
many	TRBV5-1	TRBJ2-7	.	CASSLARGYEQYF	TGTGCCAGCAGTTTAGCTAGGGGATACGAGCAGTACTTC
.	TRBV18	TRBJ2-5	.	CASSPAPRQTPQETQYF	TGTGCCAGCTCACCGGCACCGCGACAGACCCCCCAAGAGACCCAGTACTTC
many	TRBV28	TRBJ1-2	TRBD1	CASSRTGDGYTF	TGTGCCAGCAGTCGGACAGGGGATGGCTACACCTTC